This TCR beta chain came from a study of control samples from healthy donors and cancer patients. CDR1 is SEHNR and CDR2 is FQNEAQ in the germline V gene (reference sequence). V was shortened by 2 bases and J by 7 bases, with 18 bases between the two germline ends. The CDR3 runs 16 residues. Sequencing was performed with immunoSEQ multiplex PCR; in TCRdb, only in-frame clones are kept and a portion is missing. The repertoire includes over 100,000 clones, around 89% of them detected once, and less than 4% sits in the top ten. The TCR originated in a man in his forties in good health. This rearrangement joins TRBV7-9 to TRBJ2-1; D is undetermined. Sequenced material: blood. The chain's CDR3 is CASSLSGNKGVNEQFF. CDR3 DNA: TGTGCCAGCAGCTTAAGTGGGAATAAAGGAGTGAATGAGCAGTTCTTC.